This T cell receptor (beta chain) came from a study of beta chain features in type 1 diabetes. Study-level findings and limits: The study found that naive, central memory and Treg TCRB repertoires appeared more similar in patients than in healthy donors. Fewer junction insertions and more nucleotide deletions appeared in type 1 diabetes patients.

V was pared by 1 base and J by 2 bases, with 12 bases between. Germline V gene lookup returns CDR1 SGDLS and CDR2 YYNGEE. CDR3 size: 15 residues. The sequenced template was cDNA made from the entire isolated RNA. Sequencing was performed with immunoSEQ multiplex PCR; in TCRdb, only in-frame clones are kept and a portion is missing. The table shows around 140,000 clones, with 9.5% to 10% occurring only once. This clone has only a few counts. What it binds is unknown. The material sequenced was central memory CD4+ T cells from blood. The TCR was taken from a woman aged 40-49 years in good health. This rearrangement joins TRBV9 to TRBJ2-5; D is possibly TRBD1 (5 bases). The DNA for the CDR3 is TGTGCCAGCAGCGTAAGTGACAGACCTCAAGAGACCCAGTACTTC. This sequence encodes CASSVSDRPQETQYF.